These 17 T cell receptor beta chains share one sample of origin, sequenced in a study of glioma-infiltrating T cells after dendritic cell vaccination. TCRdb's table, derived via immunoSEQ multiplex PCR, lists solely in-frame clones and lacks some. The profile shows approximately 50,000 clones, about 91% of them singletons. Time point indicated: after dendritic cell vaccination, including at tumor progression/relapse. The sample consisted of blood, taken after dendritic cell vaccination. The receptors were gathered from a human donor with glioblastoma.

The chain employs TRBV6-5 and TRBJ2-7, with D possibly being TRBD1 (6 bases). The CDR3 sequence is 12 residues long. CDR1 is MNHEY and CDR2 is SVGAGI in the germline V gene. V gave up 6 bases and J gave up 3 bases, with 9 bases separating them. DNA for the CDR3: TGTGCCAGCAGGGACAGAAACTACGAGCAGTACTTC. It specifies CASRDRNYEQYF.

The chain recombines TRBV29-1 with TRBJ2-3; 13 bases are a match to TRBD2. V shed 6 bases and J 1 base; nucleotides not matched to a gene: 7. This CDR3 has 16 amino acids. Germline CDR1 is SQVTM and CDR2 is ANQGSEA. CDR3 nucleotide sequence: TGCAGCGTAACTAGCGGGAGGGCCCAGCGCACAGATACGCAGTATTTT. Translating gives CSVTSGRAQRTDTQYF.

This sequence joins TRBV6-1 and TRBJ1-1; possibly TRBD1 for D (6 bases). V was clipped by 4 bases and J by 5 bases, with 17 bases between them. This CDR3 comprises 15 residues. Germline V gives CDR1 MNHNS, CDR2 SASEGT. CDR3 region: CASSVYRVRSTEAFF. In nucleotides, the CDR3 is TGTGCCAGCAGTGTTTACAGGGTCCGTAGTACTGAAGCTTTCTTT.

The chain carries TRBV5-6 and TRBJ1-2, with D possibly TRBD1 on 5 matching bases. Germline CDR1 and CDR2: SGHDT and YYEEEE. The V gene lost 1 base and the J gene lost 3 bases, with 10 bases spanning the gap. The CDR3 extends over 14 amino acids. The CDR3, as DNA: TGTGCCAGCAGCTTGATCGACAGATACTATGGCTACACCTTC. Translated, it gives CASSLIDRYYGYTF.

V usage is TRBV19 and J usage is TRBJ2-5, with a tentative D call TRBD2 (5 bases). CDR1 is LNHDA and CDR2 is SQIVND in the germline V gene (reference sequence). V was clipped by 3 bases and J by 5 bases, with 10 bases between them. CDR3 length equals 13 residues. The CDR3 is CASSISGIETQYF. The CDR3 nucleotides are TGTGCCAGTAGTATTTCCGGGATCGAGACCCAGTACTTC. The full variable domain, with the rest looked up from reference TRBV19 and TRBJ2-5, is DGGITQSPKYLFRKEGQNVTLSCEQNLNHDAMYWYRQDPGQGLRLIYYSQIVNDFQKGDIAEGYSVSREKKESFPLTVTSAQKNPTAFYLCASSISGIETQYFGPGTRLLVL.

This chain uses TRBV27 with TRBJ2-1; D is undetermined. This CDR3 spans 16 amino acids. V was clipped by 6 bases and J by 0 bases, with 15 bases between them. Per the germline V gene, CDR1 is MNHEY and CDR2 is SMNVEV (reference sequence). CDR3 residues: CASRYNSLGSYNEQFF. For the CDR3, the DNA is TGTGCCAGCAGATACAATAGCCTGGGCTCCTACAATGAGCAGTTCTTC.

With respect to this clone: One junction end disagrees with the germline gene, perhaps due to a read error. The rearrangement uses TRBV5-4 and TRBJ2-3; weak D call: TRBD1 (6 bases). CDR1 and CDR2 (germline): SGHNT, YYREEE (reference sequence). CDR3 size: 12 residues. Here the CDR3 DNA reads TGTGCCAGCAGCTTGGGGGGGCCAACGTGGGATTTT. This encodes CASSLGGPTWDF.

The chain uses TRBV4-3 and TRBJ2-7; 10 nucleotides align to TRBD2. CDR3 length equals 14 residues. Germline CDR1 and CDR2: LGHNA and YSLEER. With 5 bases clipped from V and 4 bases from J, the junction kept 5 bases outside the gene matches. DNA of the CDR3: TGCGCCAGCAGCGGCGGACTAGCGGAATACGAGCAGTACTTC. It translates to CASSGGLAEYEQYF.

This chain's CDR3 is CASSLRTTNTGELFF. The DNA of the CDR3 is TGTGCCAGCAGTTTGCGGACTACGAACACCGGGGAGCTGTTTTTT. The chain is built from TRBV27 and TRBJ2-2, with TRBD2 as a possible D gene (6 bases). The germline CDR1 and CDR2 sequences are MNHEY and SMNVEV (reference sequence). The V end was cut by 3 bases, the J end by 0 bases, with 8 bases between. The CDR3 totals 15 residues.

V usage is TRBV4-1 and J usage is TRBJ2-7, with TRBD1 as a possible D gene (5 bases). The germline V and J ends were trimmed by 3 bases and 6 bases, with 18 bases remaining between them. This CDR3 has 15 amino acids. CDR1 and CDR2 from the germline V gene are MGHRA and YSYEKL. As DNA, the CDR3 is TGCGCCAGCAGCCAGTATGGTGGCAGGGCCGGCGAGCAGTACTTC. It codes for CASSQYGGRAGEQYF.

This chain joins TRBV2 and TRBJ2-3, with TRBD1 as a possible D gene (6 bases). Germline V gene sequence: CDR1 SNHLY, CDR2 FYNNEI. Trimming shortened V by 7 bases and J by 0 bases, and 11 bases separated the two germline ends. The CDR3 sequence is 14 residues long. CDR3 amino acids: CASKEQGSTDTQYF. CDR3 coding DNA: TGTGCCAGCAAGGAACAGGGTAGCACAGATACGCAGTATTTT.

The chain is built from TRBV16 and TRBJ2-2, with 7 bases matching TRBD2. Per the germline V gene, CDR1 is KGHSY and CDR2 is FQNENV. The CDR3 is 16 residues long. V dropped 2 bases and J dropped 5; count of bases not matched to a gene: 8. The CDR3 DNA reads TGTGCCAGCAGCCAAACCTCAAGCGGGATAACCGGGGAGCTGTTTTTT. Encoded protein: CASSQTSSGITGELFF.

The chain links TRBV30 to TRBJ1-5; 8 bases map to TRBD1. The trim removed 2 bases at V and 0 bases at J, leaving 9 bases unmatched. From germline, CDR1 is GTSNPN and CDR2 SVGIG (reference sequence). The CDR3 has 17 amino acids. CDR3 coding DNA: TGTGCCTGGAGTTCCCGGACAGGGTCATATAGCAATCAGCCCCAGCATTTT. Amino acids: CAWSSRTGSYSNQPQHF.

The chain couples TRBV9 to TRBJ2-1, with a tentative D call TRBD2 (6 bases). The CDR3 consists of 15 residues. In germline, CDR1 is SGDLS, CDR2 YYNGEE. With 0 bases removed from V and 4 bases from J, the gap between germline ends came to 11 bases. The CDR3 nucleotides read TGTGCCAGCAGCGTAGGAGCTAGCGAGTACAATGAGCAGTTCTTC. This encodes CASSVGASEYNEQFF.

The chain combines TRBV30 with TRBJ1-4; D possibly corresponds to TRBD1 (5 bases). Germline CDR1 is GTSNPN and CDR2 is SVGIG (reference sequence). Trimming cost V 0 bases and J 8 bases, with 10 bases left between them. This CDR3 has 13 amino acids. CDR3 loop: CAWSVHRREKLFF. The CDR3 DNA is TGTGCCTGGAGTGTGCACAGGCGAGAAAAACTGTTTTTT.

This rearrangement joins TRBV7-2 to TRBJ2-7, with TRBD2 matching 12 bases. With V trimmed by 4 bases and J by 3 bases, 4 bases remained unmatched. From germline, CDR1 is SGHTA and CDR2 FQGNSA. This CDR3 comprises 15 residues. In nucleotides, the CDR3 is TGTGCCAGCAGCTCGACTAGCGGGAGACTCTACGAGCAGTACTTC. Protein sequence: CASSSTSGRLYEQYF.

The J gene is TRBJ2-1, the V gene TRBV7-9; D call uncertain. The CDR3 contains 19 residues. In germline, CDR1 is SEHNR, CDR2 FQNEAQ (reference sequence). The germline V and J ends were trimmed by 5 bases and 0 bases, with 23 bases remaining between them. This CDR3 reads CASSNPPHVDYNSYNEQFF. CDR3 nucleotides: TGTGCCAGCAGCAACCCCCCCCATGTAGATTATAACTCCTACAATGAGCAGTTCTTC.